The source of this T cell receptor (beta chain) is a study of identical twins. Study-level results: Researchers reported weaker excess twin sharing in beta out-of-frame sequences. For cord blood, abundant beta clonotypes had fewer insertions, unlike memory repertoires, which showed none. Twins shared out-of-frame alpha sequences with excess low generation probability.

This clonotype appeared a few times. Its target is not known. In TCRdb, the 5' RACE reads were re-called with MiXCR into one record per CDR3 protein. The sample carries approximately 600,000 distinct CDR3 sequences, 9.5% to 10% recorded once. This CDR3 has 17 amino acids. Germline-derived CDR1 and CDR2 are SGHTA and FQGNSA. V lost 5 bases, J lost 0 bases, and 9 bases stayed unmatched. The same sample was also used in a study of yellow fever vaccine responses in identical twins.

J is TRBJ2-1 and V is TRBV7-2; 8 bases are shared with TRBD2. The clonotype was recovered from a woman between 18 and 29 years old in good health. Sample: PBMCs. CDR3 coding DNA: TGTGCCAGCAGCCCCGCGATAGCGGGGAGCTCCTACAATGAGCAGTTCTTC. Protein sequence: CASSPAIAGSSYNEQFF.